These T cell receptor beta chains were read from a single sample in a study of PD-1 blockade in classical Hodgkin lymphoma. The assay was immunoSEQ multiplex PCR, and TCRdb's table has in-frame clones only and misses some. The table has 25,000 to 35,000 clones, around 71% seen once. Sequencing used peripheral blood mononuclear cells (PBMCs), obtained before the second cycle of nivolumab. These receptors were obtained from a human donor with classical Hodgkin lymphoma. The CDR3 runs from the conserved cysteine through the conserved F or W. A D gene is named only where the DNA matches it firmly.

>TRBJ2-4|TRBV19|TRBD1
CASSIGGTGQNIQYF
>TRBJ2-1|TRBV7-9|NA
CASSLAGGIEQFF
>TRBJ2-5|TRBV19|TRBD1
CASEDRGRGETQYF
>TRBJ2-7|TRBV30|TRBD1
CAWSGTGAGYEQYF
>TRBJ2-5|TRBV30|TRBD2
CAGLRAGVQETQYF
>TRBJ1-5|TRBV5-3|TRBD1
CAGLDRGDQPQHF
>TRBJ2-7|TRBV28|TRBD2
CASSSLAGGIYEQYF
>TRBJ1-4|TRBV18|NA
CASSPQTSQGGGKLFF
>TRBJ1-6|TRBV29-1|NA
CSVGQSWDSPLHF
>TRBJ1-1|TRBV30|NA
CAWSAPGEMNTEAFF
>TRBJ2-3|TRBV10-3|NA
CAISELSSSTDTQYF
>TRBJ1-1|TRBV11-1|TRBD1
CASSATGGTEAFF
>TRBJ1-5|TRBV7-3|NA
CASSLAVNQPRHF
>TRBJ1-1|TRBV7-8|NA
CASSLESGGWPDTEAFF
>TRBJ1-2|TRBV18|NA
CASSPSGGPEETNYGYTF
>TRBJ2-2|TRBV10-2|TRBD2
CASSEGRGDTGELFF
>TRBJ2-2|TRBV29-1|NA
CSVEGPGAGIAGELFF
>TRBJ2-3|TRBV9|TRBD2
CASSISGGSTDTQYF
>TRBJ2-1|TRBV6-6|NA
CASRDNEQFF
>TRBJ2-7|TRBV4-1|TRBD2
CASSPHGGAGGAYEQYF
>TRBJ2-7|TRBV27|NA
CASSPGGPAYEQYF
>TRBJ1-5|TRBV27|NA
CASSPDNHQPQHF
>TRBJ2-1|TRBV29-1|TRBD1
CSVSRGTNEQFF
>TRBJ1-6|TRBV4-1|NA
CASSHPGAYNSPLHF
>TRBJ2-3|TRBV7-2|TRBD2
CASSLAGGQVDTQYF
>TRBJ1-5|TRBV6-5|TRBD1
CASSYSRGQPQHF
>TRBJ2-2|TRBV7-9|NA
CASSEGGYTGELFF
>TRBJ2-3|TRBV9|NA
CASSPEIWDTQYF
>TRBJ1-1|TRBV5-1|TRBD1
CASRKGAAEAFF
>TRBJ1-2|TRBV6-5|NA
CASSYSQGSNYGYTF
>TRBJ2-1|TRBV5-1|NA
CASSLALGAREQFF
>TRBJ2-1|TRBV9|TRBD1
CASSAGTGSYNEQFF
>TRBJ2-1|TRBV6-6|TRBD2
CASSPGLDNEQFF
>TRBJ2-5|TRBV7-8|NA
CASSKEPQETQYF
>TRBJ2-2|TRBV6-6|NA
CASSYGVRELFF
>TRBJ2-7|TRBV6-5|TRBD1
CASSHGDSSYEQYF
>TRBJ1-2|TRBV11-2|NA
CASSPRTVNYGYTF
>TRBJ2-7|TRBV18|NA
CASSPPPRFSPRDFYEQYF
>TRBJ2-1|TRBV19|TRBD2
CASSIRGGYNEQFF
>TRBJ1-1|TRBV6-5|TRBD1
CASRYETGVAFF
>TRBJ1-3|TRBV5-5|NA
CASSDPGRLHSGNTIYF
>TRBJ2-2|TRBV5-1|NA
CASTGGWTENTGELFF
>TRBJ2-5|TRBV7-3|NA
CASSPGTVETQYF
>TRBJ2-3|TRBV25-1|NA
CASRIVDTQYF
>TRBJ1-1|TRBV19|TRBD1
CASSIRAGGGEAFF
>TRBJ2-3|TRBV10-1|NA
CASSDSTSREGVTDTQYF
>TRBJ1-1|TRBV30|NA
CAWSGGDIMNTEAFF
>TRBJ1-2|TRBV7-2|NA
CASSLSKGDGYTF
>TRBJ2-7|TRBV6-1|NA
CASNNDISYEQYF
>TRBJ1-1|TRBV14|NA
CASSQVWEDPAFF
>TRBJ2-5|TRBV5-4|NA
CASSSEGEETQYF
>TRBJ2-1|TRBV27|NA
CASSPIQGISYNEQFF
>TRBJ2-7|TRBV10-3|TRBD1
CAISDAIGQAAYEQYF
>TRBJ2-5|TRBV9|NA
CASSVTADRSQETQYF
>TRBJ1-5|TRBV18|NA
CASSPSSGNQPQHF
>TRBJ2-7|TRBV5-4|NA
CASSLGQRVSEQYF